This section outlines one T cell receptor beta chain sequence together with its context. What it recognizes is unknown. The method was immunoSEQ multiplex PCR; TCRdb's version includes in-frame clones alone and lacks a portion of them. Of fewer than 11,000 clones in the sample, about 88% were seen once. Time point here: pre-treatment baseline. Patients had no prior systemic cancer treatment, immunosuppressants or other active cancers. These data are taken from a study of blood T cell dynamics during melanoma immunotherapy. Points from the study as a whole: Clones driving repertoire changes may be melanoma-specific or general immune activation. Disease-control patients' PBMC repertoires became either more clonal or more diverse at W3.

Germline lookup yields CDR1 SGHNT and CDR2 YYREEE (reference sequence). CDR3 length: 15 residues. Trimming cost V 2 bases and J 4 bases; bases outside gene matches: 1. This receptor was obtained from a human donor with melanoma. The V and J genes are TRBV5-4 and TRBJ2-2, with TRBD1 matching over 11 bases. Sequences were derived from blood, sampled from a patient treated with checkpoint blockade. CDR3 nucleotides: TGTGCCAGCAGCTTTGGGACAGGGGGCACCGGGGAGCTGTTTTTT. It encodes CASSFGTGGTGELFF.